The entry that follows covers one T cell receptor beta chain sequence. It lacks a known antigen. It has no much larger one-base neighbor in the sample; base qualities were not kept. According to the study, the label for this sample's time point signals: baseline before first vaccination. The vaccinee samples were drawn from two UK trials, COV001 and COV002, one of which was a single-blind randomized controlled phase 2/3 trial testing AZD1222 (ChAdOx1 nCoV-19) in healthy adults. For TCRbeta chain sequencing, PBMC samples from trial participants were taken at day 0 and at day 28 after the second dose. These data belong to a study of T cell responses to AZD1222 COVID-19 vaccine (dated by TCRdb to the early 2020s). Notes on the research overall: AZD1222 recipients with second doses at about 4 weeks or about 12 weeks were pooled, because spike-specific TCR depth and breadth did not differ between schedules. TCR sequencing was performed for fewer than 250 trial participants, of whom roughly 200 were given two doses of AZD1222 and approximately 26 were given two doses of MenACWY control vaccine. Trial participants were enrolled into age subgroups of 18-55, 56-69 and 70-plus years, which contained approximately 150, 28 and 58 TCR-sequenced participants, respectively.

The investigation overall reported the following: Because no samples from the day 14 peak response were available, repertoires could be characterized only after the peak T cell response. In the small 56-69-year group, the increase in depth fell short of significance, most likely because of low power. Reportedly, close to half of the unique spike-specific TCRs recognized epitopes lying outside the regions that are mutated in the B.1.351 and B.1.1.7 variants. Spike-specific TCR breadth and depth rose significantly after two AZD1222 doses compared with day 0 and with MenACWY recipients. Only six AZD1222 recipients were SARS-CoV-2 seropositive at baseline, limiting conclusions about previously exposed vaccinees. The vaccine-associated CD4 TCRs covered the entire spike protein, and the dominant responses fell in regions 160-218 and 743-854. Participants were mostly white British and included more females than males, and it was suggested by the authors that clonal diversity may have been underestimated.

The CDR3 regions of human TCRbeta chains were subjected to immunosequencing. Turning to the authors' computational methods: Repertoire TCRs were matched against a reference library of SARS-CoV-2-specific TCRs generated with the MIRA antigen-specificity platform. Breadth was defined as the fraction of unique TCRs that were SARS-CoV-2-associated, and depth was defined as the fraction of total T cells that were SARS-CoV-2-associated. Each spike-specific TCR was assigned to its reactive spike region and to a CD4 or CD8 class using the MIRA data. Log10-transformed breadth and depth values were compared by one-way ANOVA with Sidak's multiple comparisons tests. TCRdb provides this immuneACCESS table in a form limited to in-frame rearrangements. Some clones are lacking; in checked studies, under half of them reflect an unresolved V gene, and why the rest are absent is not known. That table is the source of V, J and clone size, and D and trimming were worked out from the DNA. This sample lists around 150,000 clones; nearly 95% were detected once. Of the sample, around 2.3% falls within the top ten clones.

The sequence was obtained from an adult in good health. Here the sequenced sample was peripheral blood, taken on day 0 of AZD1222 vaccination.

The nucleotides are TGCGCCAGCAGCCAAGCCCTGGGGGACAGTTACGGCTACACCTTC. It translates to CASSQALGDSYGYTF. The chain uses TRBV4-3 and TRBJ1-2, with 7 central nucleotides matching TRBD1. CDR1 and CDR2 (LGHNA, YSLEER) derive from the germline V gene. V trim: 1 base; J trim: 8 bases; unmatched bases: 10. From the cysteine up to the phenylalanine, the CDR3 has a length of 15 residues. The CDR3 DNA has 45 bases and is translated from base 1.